Listed here are 11 T cell receptor beta chains from one sample, sequenced in a study of blood T cell repertoires in COVID-19. The method was immunoSEQ multiplex PCR; TCRdb's version includes in-frame clones alone and lacks a portion of them. The sample records about 440,000 clones, around 88% being singletons. The sequenced sample consisted of peripheral blood. These TCRs come from a woman aged 25 to 39 with acute or convalescent COVID-19.

This chain connects TRBV5-1 to TRBJ2-2; D perhaps matches TRBD1 (6 bases). Germline-derived CDR1 and CDR2 are SGHRS and YFSETQ. The CDR3 runs to 16 residues. V dropped 0 bases and J dropped 0 bases, with 9 bases sitting between them. The CDR3 coding sequence is TGCGCCAGCAGCTTGGGGGGGCTCTCGAACACCGGGGAGCTGTTTTTT. Protein sequence: CASSLGGLSNTGELFF.

Note on this clone: Other DNA sequences in the same sample also yield this CDR3. V and J are TRBV3-1 (or the pseudogene TRBV3-2) and TRBJ2-5; 12 nucleotides line up with TRBD2. Germline loops: CDR1 LGHDT, CDR2 YNNKEL (reference sequence). Trimming removed 3 bases from V and 4 bases from J; junction bases left unmatched: 3. This CDR3 has 15 residues. The CDR3 nucleotides are TGTGCCAGCAGCCAGTCGACTAGCGGGGGAGAGACCCAGTACTTC. The encoded protein is CASSQSTSGGETQYF.

This chain uses TRBV5-1 with TRBJ2-7; 9 bases line up with TRBD1. The CDR3 runs 15 residues. Per the germline V gene, CDR1 is SGHRS and CDR2 is YFSETQ. Germline trimming cut 4 bases from V and 7 bases from J; bases unmatched to any gene: 12. Here the CDR3 reads CASSGGTGYWEEQYF. The DNA for the CDR3 is TGCGCCAGCAGCGGAGGGACAGGGTATTGGGAAGAGCAGTACTTC.

The chain employs TRBV14 and TRBJ2-5; tentatively, D is TRBD1 (6 bases). The length of the CDR3 is 16 residues. V was pared by 0 bases and J by 11 bases, with 22 bases between. The V gene's germline CDR1 is SGHDN and CDR2 FVKESK. DNA of the CDR3: TGTGCCAGCAGCCAAGATCTTTTTGGACAGAGATTCGCTCAGTACTTC. Its protein product is CASSQDLFGQRFAQYF.

V and J are TRBV5-1 and TRBJ2-3; 11 nucleotides agree with TRBD2. Germline V gives CDR1 SGHRS, CDR2 YFSETQ. The CDR3 is 15 residues long. Trimming removed 6 bases from V and 4 bases from J; junction bases left unmatched: 7. This CDR3 reads CASTYSGGASDTQYF. CDR3 nucleotides: TGCGCCAGCACCTATAGCGGGGGGGCATCAGATACGCAGTATTTT.

CDR3 nucleotide sequence: TGTGCCAGCCGGGACAGGAATCCTAACTATGGCTACACCTTC. Translation gives CASRDRNPNYGYTF. The V and J genes are TRBV6-5 and TRBJ1-2, with 8 bases lining up with TRBD1. The germline V gene has CDR1 MNHEY and CDR2 SVGAGI. The CDR3 covers 14 residues. With V trimmed by 8 bases and J by 0 bases, 5 bases remained unmatched.

The V call is TRBV6-6, the J call TRBJ1-5; 11 bases fit TRBD1. The V segment lost 3 bases and the J segment 2 bases; nucleotides outside the gene matches: 3. The CDR3 sequence is 16 residues long. Germline CDR1 reads MNHNY; CDR2 reads SVGAGI (reference sequence). DNA for the CDR3: TGTGCCAGCAGTTATATGGGACAGGGGGGCAATCAGCCCCAGCATTTT. Protein sequence: CASSYMGQGGNQPQHF.

The chain combines TRBV2 with TRBJ2-7; 7 bases are shared with TRBD2. Losses at the gene ends were 8 bases for V and 2 bases for J; bases not matched to a gene: 6. CDR3 length: 13 amino acids. Germline V gives CDR1 SNHLY, CDR2 FYNNEI. The CDR3: CASGGDSAYEQYF. CDR3 DNA sequence: TGTGCCAGCGGGGGGGACTCCGCCTACGAGCAGTACTTC. Based on the CDR3 plus reference TRBV2 and TRBJ2-7, the full variable domain is EPEVTQTPSHQVTQMGQEVILRCVPISNHLYFYWYRQILGQKVEFLVSFYNNEISEKSEIFDDQFSVERPDGSNFTLKIRSTKLEDSAMYFCASGGDSAYEQYFGPGTRLTVT.

The V gene is TRBV7-2, the J gene TRBJ2-7; 9 bases match TRBD2. With 0 bases clipped from V and 1 base from J, the junction kept 7 bases outside the gene matches. The germline gives CDR1 SGHTA, CDR2 FQGNSA. The CDR3 extends over 17 amino acids. The CDR3 bases are TGTGCCAGCAGCTTAGCGTTTGGGCGGGGGGGATCCTACGAGCAGTACTTC. This codes for CASSLAFGRGGSYEQYF.

The V gene is TRBV7-9, the J gene TRBJ1-3; no clear D gene. The CDR3 consists of 14 residues. CDR1 and CDR2 from the germline V gene are SEHNR and FQNEAQ (reference sequence). The ends were cut back, 7 bases at V and 0 bases at J, with 10 bases in the middle. This CDR3 reads CASILGASGNTIYF. The CDR3 DNA reads TGTGCCAGCATCCTGGGCGCCTCTGGAAACACCATATATTTT.

This chain uses TRBV6-5 with TRBJ2-3; TRBD1 might be the D (6 bases). Trimming shortened V by 2 bases and J by 5 bases, and 8 bases separated the two germline ends. The length of the CDR3 is 13 residues. Germline V gene lookup returns CDR1 MNHEY and CDR2 SVGAGI. The CDR3 bases are TGTGCCAGCAGTTACAGCAGGGGAGATACGCAGTATTTT. Its translation: CASSYSRGDTQYF.